What follows are 18 T cell receptor beta chains derived from one specimen sequenced in a study of blood T cell repertoires in COVID-19. Libraries were prepared by immunoSEQ multiplex PCR; TCRdb keeps only in-frame clonotypes and omits some of them. Of approximately 390,000 clones listed, roughly 88% are singletons. The sample comprised PBMCs or T cells enriched from blood (not recorded which). The receptors originated from a woman aged 40 to 49 with acute COVID-19.

The chain has TRBV5-6 and TRBJ1-5; D perhaps matches TRBD1 (6 bases). V shed 2 bases and J shed 4 bases, with 16 bases lying between them. Germline CDR1 and CDR2: SGHDT and YYEEEE. CDR3 length: 16 residues. The CDR3 here is CASSLATSGVNQPQHF. The DNA for the CDR3 is TGTGCCAGCAGCTTAGCGACATCAGGGGTAAATCAGCCCCAGCATTTT.

The gene calls are TRBV4-1 and TRBJ2-7, with 7 bases aligning to TRBD1. V dropped 5 bases and J dropped 0; count of bases not matched to a gene: 4. This CDR3 contains 14 residues. Germline V gene lookup returns CDR1 MGHRA and CDR2 YSYEKL. The CDR3 region is CASSSWTGSYEQYF. As DNA, the CDR3 is TGCGCCAGCAGCTCCTGGACAGGCTCCTACGAGCAGTACTTC.

Remarks on this clone: A much larger clone lies one base from this, so it may be a read error. The chain joins TRBV21-1 to TRBJ1-6; TRBD1, the table's D call, lacks a check against the DNA. TRBV21-1 is reported as a pseudogene. This CDR3 has 15 residues. The CDR3 coding sequence is TGTGCCAGCAGCAAAGGCAAACAGGGAGATTCACCCCTCCACTTT. Encoded protein: CASSKGKQGDSPLHF.

This rearrangement joins TRBV24-1 to TRBJ1-6; 11 nucleotides align to TRBD1. The CDR3 extends over 20 amino acids. The J segment lost 1 base and the V segment lost 3 bases, leaving 10 bases of the junction unmatched. CDR1 and CDR2 (germline): KGHDR, SFDVKD. The CDR3 region is CATSDRSGTGGSSYNSPLHF. For the CDR3, the DNA is TGTGCCACCAGTGATCGATCCGGGACAGGGGGTAGTTCCTATAATTCACCCCTCCACTTT.

In this sample, this clone turned up a few times. V is TRBV2 and J is TRBJ1-5; no clear D. Per the germline V gene, CDR1 is SNHLY and CDR2 is FYNNEI. CDR3 length: 14 amino acids. The germline V and J ends were trimmed by 3 bases and 6 bases, with 12 bases remaining between them. CDR3 region: CASSDAVRPQPQHF. The CDR3 DNA follows: TGTGCCAGCAGTGACGCTGTGCGGCCTCAGCCCCAGCATTTT. The whole variable domain, remainder taken from reference TRBV2 and TRBJ1-5, is EPEVTQTPSHQVTQMGQEVILRCVPISNHLYFYWYRQILGQKVEFLVSFYNNEISEKSEIFDDQFSVERPDGSNFTLKIRSTKLEDSAMYFCASSDAVRPQPQHFGDGTRLSIL.

The chain uses TRBV7-9 and TRBJ1-2, with 7 nucleotides matching TRBD1. Germline loops: CDR1 SEHNR, CDR2 FQNEAQ (reference sequence). The CDR3 is 15 amino acids. Losses at the gene ends were 0 bases for V and 8 bases for J; bases not matched to a gene: 9. Written as DNA, the CDR3 is TGTGCCAGCAGCTTAGCGGCCAGGGGGGAAGAAGGCTACACCTTC. Its protein product is CASSLAARGEEGYTF.

V and J are TRBV2 and TRBJ1-1; D possibly corresponds to TRBD1 (5 bases). This CDR3 is 14 amino acids long. Germline V CDR1 and CDR2: SNHLY, FYNNEI. Trimming left V 1 base short and J 4 bases short, with 10 bases between. CDR3 nucleotide sequence: TGTGCCAGCAGTGAAGAGGGGATCATCACTGAAGCTTTCTTT. Translation: CASSEEGIITEAFF. Filled out from reference TRBV2 and TRBJ1-1, the complete variable domain reads EPEVTQTPSHQVTQMGQEVILRCVPISNHLYFYWYRQILGQKVEFLVSFYNNEISEKSEIFDDQFSVERPDGSNFTLKIRSTKLEDSAMYFCASSEEGIITEAFFGQGTRLTVV.

The gene calls are TRBV14 and TRBJ2-5, with 13 nucleotides matching TRBD2. The CDR3 contains 16 residues. Looked up from germline, CDR1 is SGHDN and CDR2 is FVKESK. V was pared by 4 bases and J by 5 bases, with 7 bases of the junction left unmatched. As DNA, the CDR3 is TGTGCCAGCAGCCCCCGACTAGCGGGGGGTCGGGAGACCCAGTACTTC. The encoded protein is CASSPRLAGGRETQYF.

The rearrangement links TRBV6-1 to TRBJ2-4, with D perhaps matching TRBD1 (5 bases). Germline CDR1 MNHNS, CDR2 SASEGT. The CDR3 totals 14 residues. The ends were cut back, 3 bases at V and 2 bases at J, with 8 bases in the middle. CDR3 bases: TGTGCCAGCAGTGACAGGGCTCCCAAAAACATTCAGTACTTC. This encodes CASSDRAPKNIQYF.

The chain links TRBV5-6 to TRBJ2-1, with D perhaps matching TRBD1 (7 bases). V lost 7 bases and J lost 7, with 18 bases in between. Germline loops: CDR1 SGHDT, CDR2 YYEEEE. CDR3 length: 14 residues. CDR3 sequence: CASYRRGPLNEQFF. The CDR3 DNA is TGTGCCAGCTACCGGAGGGGGCCTCTAAATGAGCAGTTCTTC.

V is TRBV5-5 and J is TRBJ2-2; 10 bases fit TRBD1. Losses at the gene ends were 5 bases for V and 2 bases for J; bases not matched to a gene: 3. The CDR3 is 15 amino acids. Germline assignment: CDR1 SGHKS and CDR2 YYEKEE (reference sequence). The DNA for the CDR3 is TGTGCCAGCAGAGGGACAGGGGAAAACACCGGGGAGCTGTTTTTT. It encodes CASRGTGENTGELFF.

This chain joins TRBV3-1 (or the pseudogene TRBV3-2) and TRBJ2-7, with 7 nucleotides matching TRBD2. Trimming took 3 bases from V and 4 from J; bases not matched to a gene: 6. From germline, CDR1 is LGHDT and CDR2 YNNKEL (reference sequence). The CDR3 has 14 residues. The CDR3 bases are TGTGCCAGCAGCCAGGGCGCGGGGGAGTACGAGCAGTACTTC. This gives the protein CASSQGAGEYEQYF.

This chain connects TRBV4-1 to TRBJ1-3; 11 positions agree with TRBD1. Germline V gene sequence: CDR1 MGHRA, CDR2 YSYEKL. The length of the CDR3 is 20 residues. The ends lost 4 bases at V and 3 bases at J; junction bases unmatched: 17. The CDR3 here is CASSPNYLHPGQGDGNTIYF. CDR3 coding DNA: TGCGCCAGCAGCCCTAACTACCTCCACCCGGGACAGGGGGATGGAAACACCATATATTTT.

The J gene is TRBJ2-3, the V gene TRBV30; perhaps TRBD1 as D (6 bases). Trimming stripped 4 bases from V and 0 bases from J, with 14 bases between. Germline values: CDR1 GTSNPN, CDR2 SVGIG (reference sequence). The CDR3 extends over 15 amino acids. The CDR3 loop reads CAWTLRGHSTDTQYF. CDR3 bases: TGTGCCTGGACTCTCAGGGGTCATAGCACAGATACGCAGTATTTT.

Written as DNA, the CDR3 is TGTGCCAGCAGTCCATGGACTAGCGGGGTGTTTGAGCAGTACTTC. It codes for CASSPWTSGVFEQYF. The V gene is TRBV6-5, the J gene TRBJ2-7, with 12 bases aligning to TRBD2. The CDR3 length is 15 residues. The germline V gene has CDR1 MNHEY and CDR2 SVGAGI. Trimming removed 5 bases from V and 7 bases from J; junction bases left unmatched: 9.

The J gene is TRBJ2-2, the V gene TRBV2; possible D gene TRBD1, 5 bases. Germline-derived CDR1 and CDR2 are SNHLY and FYNNEI. CDR3 length equals 15 residues. V gave up 6 bases and J gave up 0 bases, with 11 bases separating them. Written as DNA, the CDR3 is TGTGCCAGCAGAGGCAGGGTCTCGAACACCGGGGAGCTGTTTTTT. Residues: CASRGRVSNTGELFF.

The chain uses TRBV29-1 and TRBJ2-3; 15 nucleotides agree with TRBD2. This CDR3 has 15 amino acids. The germline gives CDR1 SQVTM, CDR2 ANQGSEA. V lost 6 bases, J lost 6 bases, and 7 bases stayed unmatched. The CDR3: CSVWGLAGGPDTQYF. The CDR3 DNA is TGCAGCGTCTGGGGACTAGCGGGGGGCCCGGATACGCAGTATTTT.

In DNA form, the CDR3 reads TGTGCCAGCAGCGGACAGGCCCTAGCTAACTATGGCTACACCTTC. It specifies CASSGQALANYGYTF. The chain uses TRBV6-5 and TRBJ1-2; 7 bases match TRBD1. Trimming at V came to 6 bases and at J to 0 bases, leaving 7 bases not matched to a gene. The CDR3 runs 15 residues. Per the germline V gene, CDR1 is MNHEY and CDR2 is SVGAGI.